This TCR beta chain was documented in a study of Ad26.COV2.S vaccination and SARS-CoV-2 variants. From germline, CDR1 is MDHEN and CDR2 SYDVKM. V was clipped by 9 bases and J by 10 bases, with 17 bases between them. This CDR3 has 12 residues. Some clones are missing from TCRdb's copy, which holds only in-frame ones; the method was immunoSEQ multiplex PCR. The sample lists roughly 420,000 clones; about 88% were seen once. Treatment defined: 15 to 20 received Ad26.COV2.S at low or high dose, single or two shots; about 5 received placebo; per-sample allocation not given. Samples were taken on day 63 after the first vaccine or placebo injection. An Ad26 vector that expressed Wuhan-strain SARS-CoV-2 spike constituted the vaccine.

The sample was peripheral blood, taken in a trial of Ad26.COV2.S vaccine versus placebo. The chain combines TRBV28 with TRBJ2-3, with a weak D call TRBD1 (6 bases). This TCR came from a person aged 18-65 years who received the Ad26.COV2.S COVID-19 vaccine or a placebo. This CDR3 is CASTGFLQAQYF. As DNA, the CDR3 is TGTGCCAGTACAGGGTTCCTCCAGGCGCAGTATTTT.